Listed below are T cell receptor beta chains from one sample, sequenced in a study of T cell changes during pregnancy in multiple sclerosis. Using immunoSEQ multiplex PCR, the repertoire was profiled, and TCRdb retains in-frame clones only, with some absent. The sample has fewer than 55,000 clones; around 90% are singletons. The starting material was peripheral blood, obtained in the first trimester of pregnancy. The receptor set was obtained from a female donor with multiple sclerosis, enrolled in a pregnancy study. Both conserved end residues are part of each CDR3. The order of the fields is V gene, D gene, J gene, clone size, CDR3 protein. A D gene is named only where the DNA matches it firmly. Not every row has a clone size; where given, it reads once, few, many or a size class.

>TRBV7-9|TRBD2|TRBJ2-1|NA
CASSNLAGAFYNEQFF
>TRBV18|TRBD2|TRBJ2-1|NA
CASSSRGEKTYNEQFF
>TRBV2|NA|TRBJ2-1|NA
CASSEQFYNEQFF
>TRBV9|TRBD2|TRBJ2-2|NA
CASSGAGVNTGELFF
>TRBV19|NA|TRBJ2-6|NA
CASRPPQGWRGANVLTF
>TRBV5-6|NA|TRBJ2-1|NA
CASTNLGHGSYNEQFF
>TRBV5-1|NA|TRBJ2-3|NA
CASSLAPRADTQYF
>TRBV4-1|TRBD2|TRBJ2-1|NA
CASSQDPAASGLSYNEQFF
>TRBV6-5|NA|TRBJ1-2|NA
CASSGHGNYGYTF
>TRBV2|NA|TRBJ1-5|NA
CASSESPGQVYQPQHF
>TRBV10-3|TRBD1|TRBJ1-2|NA
CAIGSDGQDARYTF
>TRBV5-1|TRBD1|TRBJ2-7|NA
CASSSDRSYEQYF
>TRBV5-1|NA|TRBJ1-1|NA
CASSSLLSDTEAFF
>TRBV19|NA|TRBJ2-1|NA
CASSIEGALSPQFF
>TRBV19|NA|TRBJ1-1|few
CASSGQLEAFF
>TRBV5-6|NA|TRBJ1-1|NA
CASSLEQGPEAFF
>TRBV7-3|TRBD1|TRBJ1-1|few
CASSRTGQTEAFF
>TRBV18|NA|TRBJ1-2|NA
CASSPDLGVLAGYTF
>TRBV19|NA|TRBJ2-5|NA
CASSYSPRETQYF
>TRBV5-8|NA|TRBJ1-4|NA
CASSLAGLMNEKLFF
>TRBV2|TRBD1|TRBJ1-5|NA
CASSKQGEGFNQPQHF
>TRBV7-2|NA|TRBJ2-7|NA
CASSSRAIGGEQYF
>TRBV23-1|TRBD1|TRBJ1-5|NA
CASSYTSTPGQHQPQHF
>TRBV18|TRBD2|TRBJ2-2|few
CASSPPGLAGGTGELFF
>TRBV10-1|NA|TRBJ2-3|NA
CASSEGQRPDTQYF
>TRBV29-1|NA|TRBJ1-5|once
CSVRGEGSNQPQHF
>TRBV29-1|NA|TRBJ2-7|NA
CSVGQGRGGEQYF
>TRBV6-1|NA|TRBJ2-7|NA
CASRDTAAYEQYF
>TRBV7-2|TRBD1|TRBJ2-7|NA
CASSSTGFGGEQYF